What follows are 18 T cell receptor beta chains derived from one specimen sequenced in a study of shared clonotypes between healthy human individuals. The table came from immunoSEQ multiplex PCR; TCRdb's copy has only in-frame clones and leaves some out. The data show about 700,000 clones, about 91% seen once. Naive CD8 populations comprised CD45RO-negative cells positively selected for CCR7, excluding terminally differentiated effector memory CD45RA+ cells. Specimen: naive CD8+ T cells sorted from blood. The receptors shown here come from a man aged 25-40 years in good health.

The V and J genes are TRBV5-6 and TRBJ2-1; unclear D gene. The CDR3 contains 14 residues. Trimming cost V 1 base and J 2 bases, with 7 bases left between them. Germline V gene lookup returns CDR1 SGHDT and CDR2 YYEEEE. The CDR3 protein is CASSLSLTYNEQFF. The CDR3 bases are TGTGCCAGCAGCTTGAGTTTGACCTACAATGAGCAGTTCTTC.

The CDR3 region is CASSQDSGPTEAFF. The CDR3 region has the DNA TGCGCCAGCAGCCAAGACTCGGGGCCCACTGAAGCTTTCTTT. The rearrangement uses TRBV4-1 and TRBJ1-1, with D possibly TRBD1 on 5 matching bases. V gave up 0 bases and J gave up 4 bases, with 9 bases separating them. This CDR3 spans 14 amino acids. Germline V lookup: CDR1 MGHRA, CDR2 YSYEKL.

The rearrangement joins TRBV19 to TRBJ2-3, with D unresolved. In germline, CDR1 is LNHDA, CDR2 SQIVND (reference sequence). V lost 6 bases to trimming and J lost 3 bases, with 13 bases between them. This CDR3 comprises 14 residues. The CDR3 loop reads CASSLVTYTDTQYF. In DNA, the CDR3 is TGTGCCAGTAGCCTGGTTACTTATACAGATACGCAGTATTTT.

This clone was recorded only once. The CDR3 DNA reads TGTGCCAGCAGTCCCACGGACACCAATTGGGAGACCCAGTACTTC. Its protein is CASSPTDTNWETQYF. V is TRBV7-9 and J is TRBJ2-5, with D maybe TRBD1 (5 bases). V dropped 6 bases and J dropped 5 bases, with 19 bases sitting between them. The CDR3 covers 15 residues. From germline, CDR1 is SEHNR and CDR2 FQNEAQ (reference sequence).

A single count supports this clone. The chain uses TRBV29-1 and TRBJ1-2, with D perhaps TRBD1 (5 bases). The germline V gene has CDR1 SQVTM and CDR2 ANQGSEA. This CDR3 is built from 12 residues. The V gene lost 7 bases and the J gene lost 8 bases, with 17 bases spanning the gap. In nucleotides, the CDR3 is TGCAGCGGAAAACTCGGGACGCTCGGCTACACCTTC. It yields the protein CSGKLGTLGYTF.

The chain has TRBV18 and TRBJ1-1; D not certain. The CDR3 runs 15 residues. The germline V gene encodes CDR1 KGHSH and CDR2 LQKENI. With 3 bases removed from V and 6 bases from J, the gap between germline ends came to 17 bases. The CDR3 DNA reads as TGTGCCAGCTCACCTCCATATTATTCGGGATCTGAAGCTTTCTTT. Translation: CASSPPYYSGSEAFF.

This clone was recorded a few times. This chain uses TRBV27 with TRBJ2-7, with D perhaps matching TRBD1 (6 bases). The CDR3 sequence is 13 residues long. Per germline, CDR1 MNHEY and CDR2 SMNVEV (reference sequence). V lost 6 bases and J 1 base, leaving 10 bases between the germline ends. This chain's CDR3 is CASRYTGSYEQYF. CDR3 DNA: TGTGCCAGCAGATATACAGGGTCCTACGAGCAGTACTTC.

This clone occurred once. The rearrangement links TRBV6-6 to TRBJ2-7; 7 positions match TRBD1. CDR3 length equals 13 residues. V gave up 6 bases and J gave up 2 bases; unmatched junction bases: 4. Germline loops: CDR1 MNHNY, CDR2 SVGAGI (reference sequence). CDR3 nucleotides: TGTGCCAGCAGCCTGGGACAGACCTACGAGCAGTACTTC. It specifies CASSLGQTYEQYF.

This sequence joins TRBV30 and TRBJ1-2; 7 nucleotides line up with TRBD1. CDR1 is GTSNPN, CDR2 SVGIG, per germline (reference sequence). The CDR3 contains 13 residues. The ends lost 4 bases at V and 4 bases at J; junction bases unmatched: 6. CDR3 region: CAWTTGNGYGYTF. CDR3 DNA sequence: TGTGCCTGGACGACAGGGAACGGCTATGGCTACACCTTC. The full variable domain, rest sourced from reference TRBV30 and TRBJ1-2, is SQTIHQWPATLVQPVGSPLSLECTVEGTSNPNLYWYRQAAGRGLQLLFYSVGIGQISSEVPQNLSASRPQDRQFILSSKKLLLSDSGFYLCAWTTGNGYGYTFGSGTRLTVV.

The chain joins TRBV15 to TRBJ2-7; D ambiguous. Germline loops: CDR1 LNHNV, CDR2 YYDKDF (reference sequence). V lost 3 bases and J lost 1, with 4 bases in between. This CDR3 spans 12 amino acids. For the CDR3, the DNA is TGTGCCACCAGCAGTTCTTCCTACGAGCAGTACTTC. Translating gives CATSSSSYEQYF. Together with reference TRBV15 and TRBJ2-7, the CDR3 gives the full variable domain: DAMVIQNPRYQVTQFGKPVTLSCSQTLNHNVMYWYQQKSSQAPKLLFHYYDKDFNNEADTPDNFQSRRPNTSFCFLDIRSPGLGDTAMYLCATSSSSYEQYFGPGTRLTVT.

The genes are TRBV28 and TRBJ2-3; TRBD1 matches 9 bases. The length of the CDR3 is 15 residues. Germline lookup yields CDR1 MDHEN and CDR2 SYDVKM. With 5 bases clipped from V and 5 bases from J, the junction kept 8 bases outside the gene matches. The CDR3 DNA follows: TGTGCCAGCAGTACAGTACAGGGGGCGTTAGATACGCAGTATTTT. It codes for CASSTVQGALDTQYF. Using reference TRBV28 and TRBJ2-3 for the parts outside the CDR3, the full variable domain is DVKVTQSSRYLVKRTGEKVFLECVQDMDHENMFWYRQDPGLGLRLIYFSYDVKMKEKGDIPEGYSVSREKKERFSLILESASTNQTSMYLCASSTVQGALDTQYFGPGTRLTVL.

V usage is TRBV5-5 and J usage is TRBJ2-7; no clear D gene. V shed 7 bases and J shed 4 bases, with 9 bases lying between them. The CDR3 sequence is 11 residues long. Germline values: CDR1 SGHKS, CDR2 YYEKEE (reference sequence). The CDR3 spells CASRLGYEQYF. Written as DNA, the CDR3 is TGTGCCAGCCGATTAGGATACGAGCAGTACTTC. Full variable domain (rest looked up from reference TRBV5-5 and TRBJ2-7): DAGVTQSPTHLIKTRGQQVTLRCSPISGHKSVSWYQQVLGQGPQFIFQYYEKEERGRGNFPDRFSARQFPNYSSELNVNALLLGDSALYLCASRLGYEQYFGPGTRLTVT.

This sequence joins TRBV29-1 and TRBJ2-7, with 10 positions matching TRBD1. In germline, CDR1 is SQVTM, CDR2 ANQGSEA. V was pared by 7 bases and J by 1 base, with 7 bases of the junction left unmatched. CDR3 size: 14 residues. The CDR3 nucleotides read TGCAGCGCCGAGGGGACAGGGGAATCCTACGAGCAGTACTTC. Translation gives CSAEGTGESYEQYF.

The V gene is TRBV27, the J gene TRBJ2-1; 8 bases map to TRBD1. The germline V gene has CDR1 MNHEY and CDR2 SMNVEV (reference sequence). Germline trimming cut 5 bases from V and 0 bases from J; bases unmatched to any gene: 6. The CDR3 runs to 16 residues. CDR3: CASSNQGASSYNEQFF. CDR3 DNA sequence: TGTGCCAGCAGTAATCAGGGGGCGAGCTCCTACAATGAGCAGTTCTTC.

This chain connects TRBV19 to TRBJ2-7; tentatively, D is TRBD1 (7 bases). The CDR3 is 16 amino acids. Germline V CDR1 and CDR2: LNHDA, SQIVND (reference sequence). Between the trimmed V and J ends, which lost 5 bases and 2 bases, there was a span of 19 bases. The CDR3 loop reads CASSPPGQEGTYEQYF. The CDR3 region has the DNA TGTGCCAGTAGTCCCCCAGGACAGGAGGGGACCTACGAGCAGTACTTC.

The rearrangement uses TRBV5-1 and TRBJ1-4; 7 positions match TRBD1. CDR1 is SGHRS, CDR2 YFSETQ, per germline. The junction had 11 bases not matched to a gene; V was cut back by 4 bases and J by 8 bases. The CDR3 runs 15 residues. The CDR3 loop reads CASSLPGQSDEKLFF. CDR3 coding DNA: TGCGCCAGCAGCCTCCCGGGACAGAGTGACGAAAAACTGTTTTTT.

The J gene is TRBJ2-1, the V gene TRBV13; D gene unclear. The CDR3 spans 18 residues. V lost 0 bases and J lost 7, with 22 bases in between. CDR1 and CDR2 (germline): PRHDT, FYEKMQ (reference sequence). CDR3 amino acids: CASSLGAILKSYSNEQFF. Written as DNA, the CDR3 is TGTGCCAGCAGCTTAGGCGCAATACTAAAGAGTTACTCGAATGAGCAGTTCTTC.

The table lists this clone with a count of one. The V call is TRBV29-1, the J call TRBJ1-2; D is unresolved. CDR1 SQVTM and CDR2 ANQGSEA come from the germline V gene. The CDR3 covers 14 residues. V shed 0 bases and J shed 4 bases, with 12 bases lying between them. The CDR3 sequence: CSVEEDPPSYGYTF. The CDR3 DNA follows: TGCAGCGTTGAAGAGGATCCGCCGTCCTATGGCTACACCTTC.